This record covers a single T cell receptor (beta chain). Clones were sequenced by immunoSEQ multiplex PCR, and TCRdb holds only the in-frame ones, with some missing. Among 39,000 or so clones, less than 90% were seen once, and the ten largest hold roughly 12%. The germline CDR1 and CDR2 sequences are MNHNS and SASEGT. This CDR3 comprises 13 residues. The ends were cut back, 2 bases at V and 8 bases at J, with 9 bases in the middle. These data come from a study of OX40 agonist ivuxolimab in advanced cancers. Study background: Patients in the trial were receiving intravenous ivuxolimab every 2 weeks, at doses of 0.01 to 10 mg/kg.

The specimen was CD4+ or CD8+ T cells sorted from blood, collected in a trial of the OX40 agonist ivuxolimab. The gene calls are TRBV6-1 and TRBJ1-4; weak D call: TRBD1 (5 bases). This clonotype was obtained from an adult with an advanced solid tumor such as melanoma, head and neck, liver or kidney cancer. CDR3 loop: CASSEQGREKLFF. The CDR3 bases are TGTGCCAGCAGTGAACAGGGTCGGGAAAAACTGTTTTTT.